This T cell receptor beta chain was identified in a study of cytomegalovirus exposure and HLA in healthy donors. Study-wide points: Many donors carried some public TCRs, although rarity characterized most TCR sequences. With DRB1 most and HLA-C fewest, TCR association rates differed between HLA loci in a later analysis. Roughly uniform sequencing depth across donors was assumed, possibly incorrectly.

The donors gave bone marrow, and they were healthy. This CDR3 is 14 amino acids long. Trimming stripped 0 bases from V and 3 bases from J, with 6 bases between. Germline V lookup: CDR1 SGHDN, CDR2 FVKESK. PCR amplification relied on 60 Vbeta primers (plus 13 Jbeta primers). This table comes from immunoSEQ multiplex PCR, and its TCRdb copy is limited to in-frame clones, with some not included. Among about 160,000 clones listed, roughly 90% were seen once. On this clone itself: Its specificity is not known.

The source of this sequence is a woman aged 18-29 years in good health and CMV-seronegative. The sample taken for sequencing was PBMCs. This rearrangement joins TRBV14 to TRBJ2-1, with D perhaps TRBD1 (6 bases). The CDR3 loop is CASSQDRGYNEQFF. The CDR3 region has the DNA TGTGCCAGCAGCCAAGACAGGGGCTACAATGAGCAGTTCTTC.